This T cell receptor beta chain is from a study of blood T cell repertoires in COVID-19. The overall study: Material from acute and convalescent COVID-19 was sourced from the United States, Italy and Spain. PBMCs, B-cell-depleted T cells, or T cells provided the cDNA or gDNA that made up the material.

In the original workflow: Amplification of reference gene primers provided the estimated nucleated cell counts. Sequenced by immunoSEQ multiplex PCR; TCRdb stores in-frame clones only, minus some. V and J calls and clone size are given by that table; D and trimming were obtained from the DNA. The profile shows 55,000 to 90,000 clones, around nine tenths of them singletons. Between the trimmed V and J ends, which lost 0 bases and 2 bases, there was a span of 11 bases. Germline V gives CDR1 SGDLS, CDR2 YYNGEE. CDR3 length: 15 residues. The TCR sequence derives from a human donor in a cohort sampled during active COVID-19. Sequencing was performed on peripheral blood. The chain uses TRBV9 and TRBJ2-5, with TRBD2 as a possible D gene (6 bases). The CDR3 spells CASSVVGSLQETQYF. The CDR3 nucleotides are TGTGCCAGCAGCGTAGTCGGGAGCTTACAAGAGACCCAGTACTTC.